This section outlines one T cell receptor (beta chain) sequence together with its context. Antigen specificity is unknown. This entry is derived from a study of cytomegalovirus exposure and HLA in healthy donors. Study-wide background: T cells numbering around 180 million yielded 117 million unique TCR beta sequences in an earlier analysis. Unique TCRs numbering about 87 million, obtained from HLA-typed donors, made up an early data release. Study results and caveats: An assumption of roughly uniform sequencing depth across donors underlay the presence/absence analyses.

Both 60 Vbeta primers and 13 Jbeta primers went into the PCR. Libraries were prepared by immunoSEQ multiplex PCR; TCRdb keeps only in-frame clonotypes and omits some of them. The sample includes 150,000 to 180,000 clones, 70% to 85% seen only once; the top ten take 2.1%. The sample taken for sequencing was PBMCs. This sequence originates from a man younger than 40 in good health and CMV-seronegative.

The CDR3 reads CSVEIAGGPGGELFF. In DNA, the CDR3 is TGCAGCGTTGAAATTGCGGGGGGGCCAGGCGGGGAGCTGTTTTTT. The V call is TRBV29-1, the J call TRBJ2-2; 9 bases align to TRBD2. The CDR3 is made up of 15 amino acids. The germline gives CDR1 SQVTM, CDR2 ANQGSEA. The J segment lost 7 bases and the V segment lost 2 bases, leaving 8 bases of the junction unmatched.